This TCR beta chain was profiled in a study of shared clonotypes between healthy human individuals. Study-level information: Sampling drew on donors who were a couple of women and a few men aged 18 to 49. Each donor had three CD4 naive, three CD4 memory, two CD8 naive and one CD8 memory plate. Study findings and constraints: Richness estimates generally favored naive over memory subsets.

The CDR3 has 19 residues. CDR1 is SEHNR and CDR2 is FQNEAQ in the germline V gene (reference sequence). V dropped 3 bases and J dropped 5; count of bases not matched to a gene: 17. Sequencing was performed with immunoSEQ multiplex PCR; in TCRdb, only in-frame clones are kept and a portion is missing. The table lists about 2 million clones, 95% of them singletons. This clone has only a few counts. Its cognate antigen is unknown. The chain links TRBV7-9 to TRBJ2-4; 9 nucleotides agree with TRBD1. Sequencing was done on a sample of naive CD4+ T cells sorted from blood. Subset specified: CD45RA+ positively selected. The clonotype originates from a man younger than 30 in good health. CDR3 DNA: TGTGCCAGCAGCTTCCCCGGAGGACAGGGGCGCCCCTACGAAAACATTCAGTACTTC. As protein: CASSFPGGQGRPYENIQYF.